The 30 T cell receptor beta chains listed next were all sequenced from one sample in a study of blood T cell repertoires in COVID-19. The assay was immunoSEQ multiplex PCR, and TCRdb's table has in-frame clones only and misses some. The table includes under 80,000 clones, 80% to 95% detected once. The sample was peripheral blood. Source of these receptors: a human donor in a cohort sampled during active COVID-19.

Written as DNA, the CDR3 is TGTGCCAGCAGACCAGCGGGTGGGTTCTACGAGCAGTACTTC. Translated: CASRPAGGFYEQYF. The V call is TRBV2, the J call TRBJ2-7, with D perhaps TRBD2 (6 bases). The CDR3 extends over 14 amino acids. Germline CDR1 is SNHLY and CDR2 is FYNNEI. V lost 6 bases, J lost 3 bases, and 15 bases lay in between.

This sequence joins TRBV19 and TRBJ1-1, with a weak D call TRBD1 (5 bases). Germline V lookup: CDR1 LNHDA, CDR2 SQIVND (reference sequence). V was pared by 3 bases and J by 1 base, with 15 bases between. The CDR3 covers 16 residues. The CDR3 protein is CASSMGKGHGNTEAFF. CDR3 bases: TGTGCCAGTAGTATGGGGAAGGGGCACGGGAACACTGAAGCTTTCTTT. Combining the CDR3 with reference TRBV19 and TRBJ1-1 gives the whole variable domain DGGITQSPKYLFRKEGQNVTLSCEQNLNHDAMYWYRQDPGQGLRLIYYSQIVNDFQKGDIAEGYSVSREKKESFPLTVTSAQKNPTAFYLCASSMGKGHGNTEAFFGQGTRLTVV.

The rearrangement links TRBV29-1 to TRBJ1-1; D call uncertain. Trimming removed 8 bases from V and 7 bases from J, with 14 bases in between. Germline V lookup: CDR1 SQVTM, CDR2 ANQGSEA. The CDR3 runs to 11 residues. In DNA, the CDR3 is TGCAGCTTCTACCGGGGTATTGAAGCTTTCTTT. Protein sequence: CSFYRGIEAFF.

The J gene is TRBJ2-1, the V gene TRBV5-1, with 7 bases aligning to TRBD2. Germline V gives CDR1 SGHRS, CDR2 YFSETQ. The CDR3 runs to 15 residues. Trimming took 4 bases from V and 8 from J; bases not matched to a gene: 12. The CDR3 DNA follows: TGCGCCAGCAGCCGGGACTATGAGGTCGAGTATGAGCAGTTCTTC. Its protein product is CASSRDYEVEYEQFF.

This chain uses TRBV7-9 with TRBJ2-1; 10 bases align to TRBD2. The germline CDR1 and CDR2 sequences are SEHNR and FQNEAQ (reference sequence). V gave up 5 bases and J gave up 9 bases; unmatched junction bases: 16. This CDR3 region has 17 residues. CDR3 region: CASSPRGWLAGESEQFF. The CDR3 region has the DNA TGTGCCAGCAGCCCCCGTGGGTGGCTAGCGGGAGAGTCTGAGCAGTTCTTC.

This rearrangement joins TRBV4-1 to TRBJ2-7, with D possibly TRBD2 on 5 matching bases. Germline CDR1 reads MGHRA; CDR2 reads YSYEKL. The germline V and J ends were trimmed by 4 bases and 10 bases, with 23 bases remaining between them. The CDR3 is 15 residues long. The DNA for the CDR3 is TGCGCCAGCAGCCCGCACCCGTTCGGGATGGCCGAACAGTACTTC. Its translation is CASSPHPFGMAEQYF.

This chain connects TRBV4-2 to TRBJ2-5; 8 bases are a match to TRBD2. CDR3 length: 17 amino acids. Germline loops: CDR1 LGHNA, CDR2 YNFKEQ. V lost 4 bases and J lost 2; bases outside the gene matches: 12. CDR3 sequence reads: CASSLLPRGGSQETQYF. The CDR3 nucleotides read TGTGCCAGCAGCCTCCTCCCCCGGGGGGGGTCACAAGAGACCCAGTACTTC.

The chain carries TRBV30 and TRBJ2-2; TRBD2 is a possible D gene (7 bases). Trimming left V 2 bases short and J 7 bases short, with 11 bases between. CDR1 is GTSNPN, CDR2 SVGIG, per germline (reference sequence). The CDR3 length is 13 residues. The CDR3 coding sequence is TGTGCCTGGAGTTGGGGGGGCGTCGGGGAGCTGTTTTTT. It encodes CAWSWGGVGELFF.

V and J are TRBV6-5 and TRBJ2-3; D call uncertain. The CDR3 spans 12 residues. Germline CDR1 MNHEY, CDR2 SVGAGI. Trimming took 8 bases from V and 3 from J, leaving 9 bases between them. As DNA, the CDR3 is TGTGCCAGCTCTTCCCTGACAGATACGCAGTATTTT. Its protein product is CASSSLTDTQYF.

This clone turned up a few times. The chain links TRBV30 to TRBJ1-5, with 7 bases matching TRBD1. V lost 0 bases to trimming and J lost 0 bases; unmatched junction nucleotides: 8. The CDR3 has 17 amino acids. Per germline, CDR1 GTSNPN and CDR2 SVGIG (reference sequence). CDR3 loop: CAWSVQGSAVSNQPQHF. For the CDR3, the DNA is TGTGCCTGGAGTGTACAGGGGTCGGCAGTTAGCAATCAGCCCCAGCATTTT.

The chain links TRBV19 to TRBJ2-7; unclear D gene. Germline CDR1 and CDR2: LNHDA and SQIVND (reference sequence). The CDR3 totals 14 residues. The V and J ends lost 3 bases and 3 bases respectively, with 12 bases between them. CDR3 sequence (DNA): TGTGCCAGTAGTATTTCGGTACTTCTCTACGAGCAGTACTTC. This translates into CASSISVLLYEQYF.

The table lists this clone with a count of one. V and J are TRBV7-3 and TRBJ2-2; D remains unclear. V lost 2 bases and J lost 1, with 5 bases in between. This CDR3 spans 14 amino acids. Germline assignment: CDR1 SGHTA and CDR2 FQGTGA. The CDR3 protein is CASSLRQNTGELFF. In nucleotides, the CDR3 is TGTGCCAGCAGCTTACGACAGAACACCGGGGAGCTGTTTTTT.

This rearrangement joins TRBV18 to TRBJ2-3, with D uncertain. The CDR3 length is 11 residues. V was pared by 6 bases and J by 6 bases, with 7 bases between. CDR1 is KGHSH and CDR2 is LQKENI in the germline V gene. CDR3: CASSRSDTQYF. CDR3 DNA sequence: TGTGCCAGCTCGCGATCGGATACGCAGTATTTT.

The chain uses TRBV4-1 and TRBJ2-7; D gene ambiguous. Trimming shortened V by 4 bases and J by 2 bases, and 12 bases separated the two germline ends. In germline, CDR1 is MGHRA, CDR2 YSYEKL. This CDR3 region has 14 residues. The chain's CDR3 is CASSPQPNTYEQYF. CDR3 in DNA: TGCGCCAGCAGCCCGCAACCTAATACCTACGAGCAGTACTTC.

V is TRBV28 and J is TRBJ1-1; maybe TRBD1 (5 bases). V was trimmed by 3 bases and J by 1 base, leaving 15 bases between them. Germline-derived CDR1 and CDR2 are MDHEN and SYDVKM. CDR3 size: 16 residues. As DNA, the CDR3 is TGTGCCAGCAGTTTTGGGTATGGGGCAGCGAACACTGAAGCTTTCTTT. Translation gives CASSFGYGAANTEAFF.

The CDR3 reads CASSPQENTEAFF. CDR3 nucleotides: TGTGCCAGCAGCCCCCAGGAGAACACTGAAGCTTTCTTT. The V call is TRBV6-6, the J call TRBJ1-1; D gene uncertain. The CDR3 is 13 amino acids. Germline V lookup: CDR1 MNHNY, CDR2 SVGAGI (reference sequence). V lost 6 bases, J lost 1 base, and 9 bases lay in between.

The chain is built from TRBV30 and TRBJ1-2, with 8 positions matching TRBD1. Germline V gene sequence: CDR1 GTSNPN, CDR2 SVGIG (reference sequence). The CDR3 is made up of 12 amino acids. V trimming: 5 bases; J trimming: 4 bases; junction bases outside the gene matches: 3. The CDR3 coding sequence is TGTGCCTGGGGGGACAGGAGCTATGGCTACACCTTC. Translated: CAWGDRSYGYTF.

For this clone: A junction boundary mismatches the germline segment, possibly from a read error. The rearrangement joins TRBV20-1 to TRBJ2-3; a possible D gene is TRBD2 (5 bases). The CDR3 extends over 11 amino acids. Germline V lookup: CDR1 DFQATT, CDR2 SNEGSKA (reference sequence). CDR3 nucleotide sequence: TGCAGTGCGGAGGTCACAGATGCGCAGTATTTT. Protein product: CSAEVTDAQYF.

The chain combines TRBV5-4 with TRBJ2-1, with D uncertain. Looked up from germline, CDR1 is SGHNT and CDR2 is YYREEE (reference sequence). The CDR3 has 18 residues. Trimming cost V 2 bases and J 0 bases, with 18 bases left between them. This CDR3 reads CASSFSAKTPSSYNEQFF. The CDR3 DNA reads TGTGCCAGCAGCTTTTCCGCCAAGACTCCCAGCTCCTACAATGAGCAGTTCTTC.

The chain employs TRBV28 and TRBJ1-2; 12 bases fit TRBD1. The CDR3 length is 14 residues. Looked up from germline, CDR1 is MDHEN and CDR2 is SYDVKM. The trim removed 5 bases at V and 5 bases at J, leaving 3 bases unmatched. CDR3 in amino acids: CASSGTGGGYGYTF. CDR3 nucleotide sequence: TGTGCCAGCAGTGGGACAGGGGGCGGGTATGGCTACACCTTC.

The rearrangement uses TRBV11-2 and TRBJ2-7; no definite D call. Germline lookup yields CDR1 SGHAT and CDR2 FQNNGV. The CDR3 contains 11 residues. V shed 1 base and J shed 6 bases, with 4 bases lying between them. CDR3 nucleotide sequence: TGTGCCAGCAGCTTAGCATTCGAGCAGTACTTC. Protein sequence: CASSLAFEQYF.

This chain joins TRBV5-1 and TRBJ2-1; 9 bases align to TRBD1. Trimming took 4 bases from V and 4 from J; bases not matched to a gene: 9. There are 16 residues in the CDR3. CDR1 is SGHRS, CDR2 YFSETQ, per germline. CDR3 amino acids: CASSAAGTGKYNEQFF. As DNA, the CDR3 is TGCGCCAGCAGCGCAGCCGGGACAGGGAAATACAATGAGCAGTTCTTC.

The chain couples TRBV24-1 to TRBJ1-5, with D unresolved. In germline, CDR1 is KGHDR, CDR2 SFDVKD. Trimming pared 4 bases from V and 5 bases from J, leaving 5 bases between. This CDR3 has 12 amino acids. For the CDR3, the DNA is TGTGCCACCAGTGAGAGCGATCAGCCCCAGCATTTT. Its translation is CATSESDQPQHF.

The chain carries TRBV7-9 and TRBJ2-3; TRBD2 agrees at 15 bases. Losses at the gene ends were 4 bases for V and 5 bases for J; bases not matched to a gene: 4. CDR3 length equals 16 residues. Germline V gives CDR1 SEHNR, CDR2 FQNEAQ (reference sequence). The chain's CDR3 is CASSSGLAGGRDTQYF. Here the CDR3 DNA reads TGTGCCAGCAGCTCGGGACTAGCGGGAGGCCGAGATACGCAGTATTTT.

This chain uses TRBV14 with TRBJ2-1, with 10 bases lining up with TRBD2. The CDR3 has 16 amino acids. Germline assignment: CDR1 SGHDN and CDR2 FVKESK. V was pared by 4 bases and J by 3 bases, with 6 bases of the junction left unmatched. CDR3 sequence reads: CASSRPSGSFYNEQFF. The CDR3 DNA sequence: TGTGCCAGCAGCCGGCCTAGCGGGAGTTTCTACAATGAGCAGTTCTTC.

This chain joins TRBV7-2 and TRBJ2-7; 7 positions match TRBD1. CDR1 is SGHTA and CDR2 is FQGNSA in the germline V gene. Unmatched junction bases numbered 10, after V lost 5 bases and J lost 6 bases. The CDR3 extends over 14 amino acids. CDR3 sequence reads: CASSPDRDESEQYF. CDR3 sequence (DNA): TGTGCCAGCAGCCCCGACAGGGATGAGAGCGAGCAGTACTTC.

This clone was picked up one time. This chain links TRBV6-5 with TRBJ2-7; 8 nucleotides match TRBD2. J gave up 9 bases and V 5 bases, and 9 bases lay outside the gene matches. Germline lookup yields CDR1 MNHEY and CDR2 SVGAGI. The CDR3 loop spans 13 amino acids. CDR3 coding DNA: TGTGCCAGCAGTACGGGAGGGCGTCCTGGGCAGTACTTC. It specifies CASSTGGRPGQYF.

This rearrangement joins TRBV6-5 to TRBJ2-3; D call uncertain. Trimming took 5 bases from V and 5 from J, leaving 11 bases between them. Germline V gives CDR1 MNHEY, CDR2 SVGAGI. CDR3 length equals 13 residues. The CDR3 nucleotides read TGTGCCAGCAGTAAACCAGGTTTAGATACGCAGTATTTT. This encodes CASSKPGLDTQYF.

This rearrangement joins TRBV4-1 to TRBJ2-1, with 10 bases aligning to TRBD1. The V gene's germline CDR1 is MGHRA and CDR2 YSYEKL. Trimming took 4 bases from V and 8 from J; bases not matched to a gene: 14. The CDR3 contains 17 residues. In DNA, the CDR3 is TGCGCCAGCAGCCGGGTACTCGGCGGGACAGGGGTCGATGAGCAGTTCTTC. Residues: CASSRVLGGTGVDEQFF.

A few counts support this clone. The chain recombines TRBV6-6 with TRBJ2-1; 8 bases line up with TRBD2. The CDR3 is 16 amino acids. V gave up 2 bases and J gave up 10 bases; unmatched junction bases: 13. Looked up from germline, CDR1 is MNHNY and CDR2 is SVGAGI (reference sequence). CDR3 nucleotides: TGTGCCAGCAGTTACCGGCGGGAGGACCCGTCTCGAGAGCAGTTCTTC. This codes for CASSYRREDPSREQFF.